This TCR beta chain derives from a study of shared clonotypes between healthy human individuals. The naive CD8 population came from CD45RO-negative cells selected for CCR7, without terminally differentiated effector memory CD45RA+ cells. Donors, without exception, were Caucasian adults residing in Nashville, Tennessee. Findings of the study overall: Rarefaction showed that sequencing of sorted subsets was incomplete (despite large depth).

The CDR3 length is 12 residues. CDR1 is SEHNR and CDR2 is FQNEAQ in the germline V gene (reference sequence). Deletions cut 5 bases from V and 6 bases from J, with 8 bases between. Remarks on this clone: Its target is unknown. Additional DNA sequences in this sample encode the identical CDR3.

Clones were sequenced by immunoSEQ multiplex PCR, and TCRdb holds only the in-frame ones, with some missing. The repertoire consists of 1.5 million to 2.5 million clones, with 85% to 95% occurring once and the leading ten covering approximately 1.2%. Sequencing input: naive CD8+ T cells sorted from blood. The sequence came from a man in his late teens or twenties in good health. The V call is TRBV7-9, the J call TRBJ1-5; D is perhaps TRBD1 (5 bases). CDR3 bases: TGTGCCAGCAGCCGTGGGGGTCAGCCCCAGCATTTT. It encodes CASSRGGQPQHF.